This TCR beta chain was observed in a study of T cell changes during pregnancy in multiple sclerosis. This clone showed up just once. Repertoires were generated with immunoSEQ multiplex PCR, while TCRdb's copy carries only in-frame clones and drops some. The sample comprises around 26,000 clones, 86% of which are singletons, and around 13% rests with the top ten. The material was CD8+ T cells from peripheral blood mononuclear cells, obtained in the first trimester of pregnancy. The TCR sequence derives from a female donor in good health, enrolled as a control in a pregnancy study.

Written as DNA, the CDR3 is TGTGCCATCAGTGAGACCCAAACGACAGGGCTCGGCTATGGCTACACCTTC. As protein: CAISETQTTGLGYGYTF. The chain has TRBV10-3 and TRBJ1-2; TRBD1 agrees at 7 bases. V gave up 2 bases and J gave up 4 bases; unmatched junction bases: 13. Looked up from germline, CDR1 is ENHRY and CDR2 is SYGVKD. The CDR3 is made up of 17 amino acids.